The present TCR beta chain was sequenced within a study of T cell repertoires in cytomegalovirus infection. Study in general: Public TCR beta signatures indicated both CMV infection and matching HLA type.

TCRdb re-called the reads through MiXCR, storing one row per CDR3 protein. This table has 150,000 to 200,000 distinct CDR3 sequences, about 28% appearing once. CDR3 length equals 11 residues. V lost 3 bases, J lost 6 bases, and 6 bases lay in between. Germline V gene lookup returns CDR1 SNHLY and CDR2 FYNNEI. In regard to this clonotype: Its antigen is unidentified.

The study's findings and limits: In two of eight donors, the top clonotype was HLA-C-restricted CMV-specific. Using cumulative public TCR beta family frequency, the authors identified those who carried CMV together with the relevant HLA.

The sequenced material came from PBMCs. This sequence joins TRBV2 and TRBJ2-7; no definite D call. The source of this sequence is a human donor in good health (CMV status not recorded). Some clones in this sample may be carry-over from other donors' samples. The CDR3: CASSEEIEQYF. The CDR3 DNA sequence: TGTGCCAGCAGTGAGGAGATCGAGCAGTACTTC.